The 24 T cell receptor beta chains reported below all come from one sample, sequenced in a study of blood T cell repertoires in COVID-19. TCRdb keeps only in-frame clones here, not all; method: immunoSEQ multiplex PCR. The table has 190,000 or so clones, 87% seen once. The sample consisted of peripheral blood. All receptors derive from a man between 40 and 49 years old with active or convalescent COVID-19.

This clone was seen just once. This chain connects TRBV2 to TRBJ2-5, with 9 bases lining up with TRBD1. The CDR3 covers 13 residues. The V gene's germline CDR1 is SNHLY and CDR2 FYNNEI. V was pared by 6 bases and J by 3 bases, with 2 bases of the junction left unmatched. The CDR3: CASRQGAKETQYF. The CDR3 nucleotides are TGTGCCAGCAGACAGGGGGCTAAAGAGACCCAGTACTTC. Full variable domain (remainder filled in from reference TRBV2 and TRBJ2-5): EPEVTQTPSHQVTQMGQEVILRCVPISNHLYFYWYRQILGQKVEFLVSFYNNEISEKSEIFDDQFSVERPDGSNFTLKIRSTKLEDSAMYFCASRQGAKETQYFGPGTRLLVL.

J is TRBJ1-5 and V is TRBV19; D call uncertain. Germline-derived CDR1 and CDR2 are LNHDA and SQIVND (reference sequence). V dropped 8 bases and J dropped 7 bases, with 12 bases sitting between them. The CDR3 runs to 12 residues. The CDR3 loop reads CASFGFGQPQHF. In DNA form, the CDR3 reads TGTGCCAGTTTCGGGTTTGGGCAGCCCCAGCATTTT.

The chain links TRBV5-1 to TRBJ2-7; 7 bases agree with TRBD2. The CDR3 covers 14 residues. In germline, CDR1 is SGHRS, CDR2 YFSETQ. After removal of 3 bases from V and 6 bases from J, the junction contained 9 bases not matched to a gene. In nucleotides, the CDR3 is TGCGCCAGCAGCTCCTTGACTAGCCCGATCGAGCAGTACTTC. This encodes CASSSLTSPIEQYF.

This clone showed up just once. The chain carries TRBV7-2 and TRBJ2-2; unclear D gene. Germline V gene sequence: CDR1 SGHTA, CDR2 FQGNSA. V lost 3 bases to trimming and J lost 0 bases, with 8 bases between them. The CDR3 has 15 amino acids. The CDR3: CASSLVQANTGELFF. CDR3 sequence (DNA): TGTGCCAGCAGCTTGGTCCAGGCGAACACCGGGGAGCTGTTTTTT. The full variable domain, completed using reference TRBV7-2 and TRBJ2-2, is GAGVSQSPSNKVTEKGKDVELRCDPISGHTALYWYRQSLGQGLEFLIYFQGNSAPDKSGLPSDRFSAERTGGSVSTLTIQRTQQEDSAVYLCASSLVQANTGELFFGEGSRLTVL.

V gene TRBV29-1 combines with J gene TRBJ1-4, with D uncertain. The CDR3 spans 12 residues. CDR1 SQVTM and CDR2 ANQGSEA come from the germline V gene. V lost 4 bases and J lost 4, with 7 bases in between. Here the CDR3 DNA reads TGCAGCGTTGTGGAGGGTAATGAAAAACTGTTTTTT. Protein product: CSVVEGNEKLFF.

CDR3: CASSLAAGGAYGYTF. The DNA for the CDR3 is TGTGCCAGCAGCTTGGCGGCAGGGGGCGCGTATGGCTACACCTTC. V is TRBV5-4 and J is TRBJ1-2, with 8 bases matching TRBD1. Germline V gene data show CDR1 as SGHNT and CDR2 as YYREEE (reference sequence). The CDR3 is 15 residues long. Losses at the gene ends were 0 bases for V and 5 bases for J; bases not matched to a gene: 6.

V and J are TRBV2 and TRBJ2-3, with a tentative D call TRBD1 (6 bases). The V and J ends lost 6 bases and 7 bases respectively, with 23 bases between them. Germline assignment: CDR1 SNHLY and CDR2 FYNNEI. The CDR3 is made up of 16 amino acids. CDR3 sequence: CASSDQGRRIQNTQYF. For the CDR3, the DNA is TGTGCCAGCAGCGATCAGGGGAGAAGGATACAAAATACGCAGTATTTT.

The CDR3 loop reads CASMDSHPTDTQYF. CDR3 coding DNA: TGCGCCAGCATGGACAGCCACCCCACAGATACGCAGTATTTT. The chain combines TRBV10-2 with TRBJ2-3; weak D call: TRBD1 (6 bases). Germline V gene sequence: CDR1 WSHSY, CDR2 SAAADI. Trimming took off 7 bases at V and 2 bases at J, with 13 bases between the two ends. The CDR3 is made up of 14 amino acids.

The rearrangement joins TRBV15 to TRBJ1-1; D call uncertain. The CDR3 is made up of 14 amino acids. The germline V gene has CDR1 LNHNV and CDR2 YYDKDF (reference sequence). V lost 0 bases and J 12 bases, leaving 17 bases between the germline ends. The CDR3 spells CATSRDPVGLPPFF. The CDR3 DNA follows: TGTGCCACCAGCAGAGATCCGGTGGGCCTACCCCCTTTCTTT.

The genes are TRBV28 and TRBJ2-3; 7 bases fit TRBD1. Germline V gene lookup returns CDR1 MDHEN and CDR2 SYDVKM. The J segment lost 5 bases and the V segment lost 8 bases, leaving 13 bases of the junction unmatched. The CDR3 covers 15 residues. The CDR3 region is CASYSRERTGDTQYF. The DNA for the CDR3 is TGTGCCAGCTACTCTAGGGAGCGGACAGGAGATACGCAGTATTTT.

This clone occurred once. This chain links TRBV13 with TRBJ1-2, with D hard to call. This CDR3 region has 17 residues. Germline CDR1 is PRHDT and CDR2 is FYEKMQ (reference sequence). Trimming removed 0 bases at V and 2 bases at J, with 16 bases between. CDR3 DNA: TGTGCCAGCAGCTTAGGAATGTGGAGCTCGGGGAACTATGGCTACACCTTC. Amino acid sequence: CASSLGMWSSGNYGYTF.

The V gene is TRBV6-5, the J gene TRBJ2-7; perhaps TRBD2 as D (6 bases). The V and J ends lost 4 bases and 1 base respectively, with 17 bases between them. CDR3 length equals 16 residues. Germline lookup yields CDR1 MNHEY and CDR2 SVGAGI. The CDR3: CASSFGSRRGSYEQYF. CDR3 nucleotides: TGTGCCAGCAGTTTTGGGTCTCGGCGGGGATCCTACGAGCAGTACTTC.

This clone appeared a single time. As DNA, the CDR3 is TGTGCCTGTCAAACCGGGACAGGGGATGTTACCGGGGAGCTGTTTTTT. Protein product: CACQTGTGDVTGELFF. The chain is built from TRBV30 and TRBJ2-2; 10 positions match TRBD1. The CDR3 totals 16 residues. Per the germline V gene, CDR1 is GTSNPN and CDR2 is SVGIG (reference sequence). Losses at the gene ends were 6 bases for V and 5 bases for J; bases not matched to a gene: 12.

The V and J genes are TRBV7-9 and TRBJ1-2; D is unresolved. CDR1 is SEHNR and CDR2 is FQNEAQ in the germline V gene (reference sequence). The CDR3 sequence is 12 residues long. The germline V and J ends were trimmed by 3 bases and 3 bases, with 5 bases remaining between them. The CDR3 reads CASSFSDYGYTF. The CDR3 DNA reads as TGTGCCAGCAGCTTTTCCGACTATGGCTACACCTTC.

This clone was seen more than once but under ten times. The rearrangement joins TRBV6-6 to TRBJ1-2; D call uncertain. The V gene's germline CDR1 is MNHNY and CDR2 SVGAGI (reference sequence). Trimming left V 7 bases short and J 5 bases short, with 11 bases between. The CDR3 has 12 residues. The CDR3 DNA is TGTGCCAGCAACCCGGGAGGATATGGCTACACCTTC. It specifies CASNPGGYGYTF.

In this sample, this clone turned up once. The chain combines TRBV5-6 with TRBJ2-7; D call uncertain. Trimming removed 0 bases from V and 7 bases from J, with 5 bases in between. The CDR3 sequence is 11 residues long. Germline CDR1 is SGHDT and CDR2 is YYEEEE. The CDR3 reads CASSLAGEQYF. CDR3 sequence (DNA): TGTGCCAGCAGCTTGGCGGGTGAGCAGTACTTC. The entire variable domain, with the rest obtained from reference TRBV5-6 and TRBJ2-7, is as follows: DAGVTQSPTHLIKTRGQQVTLRCSPKSGHDTVSWYQQALGQGPQFIFQYYEEEERQRGNFPDRFSGHQFPNYSSELNVNALLLGDSALYLCASSLAGEQYFGPGTRLTVT.

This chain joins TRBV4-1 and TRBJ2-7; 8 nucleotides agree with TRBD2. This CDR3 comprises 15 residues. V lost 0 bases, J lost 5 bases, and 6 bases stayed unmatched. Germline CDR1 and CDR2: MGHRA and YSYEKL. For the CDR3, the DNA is TGCGCCAGCAGCCAAGAACCCGGGGGGGTCCACGAGCAGTACTTC. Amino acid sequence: CASSQEPGGVHEQYF.

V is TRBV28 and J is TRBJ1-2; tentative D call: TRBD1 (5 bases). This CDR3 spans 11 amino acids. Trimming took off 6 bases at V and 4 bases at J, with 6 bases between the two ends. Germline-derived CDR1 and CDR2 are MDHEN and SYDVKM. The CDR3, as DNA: TGTGCCAGCAGAGACAGCTATGGCTACACCTTC. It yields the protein CASRDSYGYTF.

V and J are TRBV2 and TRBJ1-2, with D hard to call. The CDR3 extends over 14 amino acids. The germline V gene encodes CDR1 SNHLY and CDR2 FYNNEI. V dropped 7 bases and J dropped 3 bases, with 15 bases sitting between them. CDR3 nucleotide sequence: TGTGCCAGCATGAACTCGGGGAGGGACTATGGCTACACCTTC. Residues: CASMNSGRDYGYTF.

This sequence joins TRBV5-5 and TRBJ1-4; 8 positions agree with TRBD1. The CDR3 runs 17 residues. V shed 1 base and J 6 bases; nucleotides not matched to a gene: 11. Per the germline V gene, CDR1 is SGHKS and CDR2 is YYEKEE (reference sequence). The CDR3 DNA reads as TGTGCCAGCAGCTTGCGACGAAAAGGGACAGGAGATGAAAAACTGTTTTTT. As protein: CASSLRRKGTGDEKLFF.

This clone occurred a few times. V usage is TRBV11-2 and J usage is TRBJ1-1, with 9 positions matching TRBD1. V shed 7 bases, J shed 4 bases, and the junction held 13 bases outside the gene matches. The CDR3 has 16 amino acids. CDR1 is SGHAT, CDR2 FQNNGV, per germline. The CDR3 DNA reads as TGTGCCAGCACCGACCCGGGGACAGGGAGGGGCACTGAAGCTTTCTTT. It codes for CASTDPGTGRGTEAFF.

Here the CDR3 reads CASSEASGNYEQYF. CDR3 nucleotides: TGTGCCAGCAGTGAAGCGTCAGGGAACTACGAGCAGTACTTC. The chain employs TRBV6-1 and TRBJ2-7; TRBD1 is a possible D gene (5 bases). V was cut by 0 bases and J by 3 bases, with 9 bases left in between. Per germline, CDR1 MNHNS and CDR2 SASEGT. The CDR3 is 14 residues long.

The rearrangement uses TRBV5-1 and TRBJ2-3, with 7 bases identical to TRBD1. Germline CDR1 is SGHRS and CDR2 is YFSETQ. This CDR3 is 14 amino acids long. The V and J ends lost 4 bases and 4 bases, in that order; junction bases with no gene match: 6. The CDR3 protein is CASSPGTASDTQYF. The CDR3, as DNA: TGCGCCAGCAGCCCAGGGACAGCTTCAGATACGCAGTATTTT.

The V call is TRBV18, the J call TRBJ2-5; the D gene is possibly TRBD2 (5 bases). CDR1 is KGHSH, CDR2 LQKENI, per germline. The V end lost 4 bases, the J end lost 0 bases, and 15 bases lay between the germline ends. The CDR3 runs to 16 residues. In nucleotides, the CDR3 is TGTGCCAGCTCACAGCAAAGGAGGTACCACCAAGAGACCCAGTACTTC. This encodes CASSQQRRYHQETQYF.